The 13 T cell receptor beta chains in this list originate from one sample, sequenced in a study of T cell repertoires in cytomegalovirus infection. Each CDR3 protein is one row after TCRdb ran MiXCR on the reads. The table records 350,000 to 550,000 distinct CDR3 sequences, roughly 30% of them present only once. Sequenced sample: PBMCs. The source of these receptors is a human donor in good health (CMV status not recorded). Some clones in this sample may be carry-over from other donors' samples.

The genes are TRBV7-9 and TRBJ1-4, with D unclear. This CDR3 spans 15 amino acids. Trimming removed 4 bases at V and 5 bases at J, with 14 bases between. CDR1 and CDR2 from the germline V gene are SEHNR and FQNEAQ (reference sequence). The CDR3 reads CASSSSGRRNEKLFF. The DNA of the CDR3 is TGTGCCAGCAGCTCTTCTGGACGGAGAAATGAAAAACTGTTTTTT.

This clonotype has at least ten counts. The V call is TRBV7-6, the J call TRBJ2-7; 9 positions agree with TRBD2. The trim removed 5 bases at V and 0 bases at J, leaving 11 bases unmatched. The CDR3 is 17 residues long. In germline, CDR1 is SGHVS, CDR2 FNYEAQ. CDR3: CASSPGPLAGPSYEQYF. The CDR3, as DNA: TGTGCCAGCAGCCCGGGACCCCTAGCGGGGCCCTCCTACGAGCAGTACTTC. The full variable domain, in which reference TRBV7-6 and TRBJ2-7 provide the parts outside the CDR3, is GAGVSQSPRYKVTKRGQDVALRCDPISGHVSLYWYRQALGQGPEFLTYFNYEAQQDKSGLPNDRFSAERPEGSISTLTIQRTEQRDSAMYRCASSPGPLAGPSYEQYFGPGTRLTVT.

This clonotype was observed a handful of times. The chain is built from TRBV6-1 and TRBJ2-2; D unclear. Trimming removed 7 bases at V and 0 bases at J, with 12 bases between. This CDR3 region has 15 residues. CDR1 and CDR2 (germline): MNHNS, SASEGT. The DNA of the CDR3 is TGTGCCAGCATTTTAGCAGAGGCGAACACCGGGGAGCTGTTTTTT. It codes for CASILAEANTGELFF.

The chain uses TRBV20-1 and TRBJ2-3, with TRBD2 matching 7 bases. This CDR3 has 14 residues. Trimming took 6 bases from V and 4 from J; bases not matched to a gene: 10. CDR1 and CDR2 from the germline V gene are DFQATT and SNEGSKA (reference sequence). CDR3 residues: CSAPPTSLADTQYF. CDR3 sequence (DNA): TGCAGTGCCCCGCCGACTAGCTTGGCAGATACGCAGTATTTT.

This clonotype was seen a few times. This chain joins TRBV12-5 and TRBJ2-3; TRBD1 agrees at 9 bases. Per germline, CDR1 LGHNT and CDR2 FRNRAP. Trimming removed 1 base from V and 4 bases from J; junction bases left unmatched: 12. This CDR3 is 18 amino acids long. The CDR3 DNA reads TGTGCTAGTGGTTTGGCCCGGACAGGGGAAGGTAGCGCAGATACGCAGTATTTT. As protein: CASGLARTGEGSADTQYF.

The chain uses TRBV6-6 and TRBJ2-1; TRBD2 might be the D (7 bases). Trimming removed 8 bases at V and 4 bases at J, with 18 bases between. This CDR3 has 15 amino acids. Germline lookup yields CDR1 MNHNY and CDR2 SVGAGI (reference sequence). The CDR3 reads CASWGRAGHYNEQFF. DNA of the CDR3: TGTGCCAGCTGGGGGCGAGCGGGGCATTACAATGAGCAGTTCTTC.

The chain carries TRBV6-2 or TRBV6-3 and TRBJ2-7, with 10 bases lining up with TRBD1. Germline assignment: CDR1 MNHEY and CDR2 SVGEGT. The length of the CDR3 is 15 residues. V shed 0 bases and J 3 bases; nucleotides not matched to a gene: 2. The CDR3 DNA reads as TGTGCCAGCAGTTACTCCGGGACAGGGGTCTACGAGCAGTACTTC. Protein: CASSYSGTGVYEQYF.

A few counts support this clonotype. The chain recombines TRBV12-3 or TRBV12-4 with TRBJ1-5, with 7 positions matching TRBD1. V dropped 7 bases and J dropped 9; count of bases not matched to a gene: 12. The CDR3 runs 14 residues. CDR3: CASTSRQGSTPQHF. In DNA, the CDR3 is TGTGCCAGCACCTCCCGACAGGGTAGTACGCCCCAGCATTTT.

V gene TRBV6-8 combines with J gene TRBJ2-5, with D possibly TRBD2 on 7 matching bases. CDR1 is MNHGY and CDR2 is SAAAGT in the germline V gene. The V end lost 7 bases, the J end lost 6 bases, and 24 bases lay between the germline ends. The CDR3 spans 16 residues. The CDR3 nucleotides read TGTGCCAGCAAGGGGAGGGAAACAGGGATCATGCAGACCCAGTACTTC. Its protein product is CASKGRETGIMQTQYF.

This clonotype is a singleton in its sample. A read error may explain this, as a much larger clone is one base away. Here the CDR3 reads CASSHPLGQGSYGYTF. CDR3 sequence (DNA): TGTGCCAGCAGCCACCCCCTAGGACAGGGGAGCTATGGCTACACCTTC. The chain combines TRBV7-2 with TRBJ1-2; 9 positions agree with TRBD1. The CDR3 sequence is 16 residues long. Unmatched junction bases numbered 11, after V lost 5 bases and J lost 4 bases. Germline V gives CDR1 SGHTA, CDR2 FQGNSA.

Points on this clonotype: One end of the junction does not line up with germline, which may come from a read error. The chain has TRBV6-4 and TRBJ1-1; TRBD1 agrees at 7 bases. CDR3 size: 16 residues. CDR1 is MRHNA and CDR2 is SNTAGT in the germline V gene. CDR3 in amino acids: CASIDFLGTVNTEAFF. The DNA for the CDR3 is TGTGCCAGCATTGACTTTTTGGGGACAGTGAACACTGAAGCTTTCTTT.

The CDR3 loop is CASSQGNPYTDTQYF. The CDR3 DNA sequence: TGTGCCAGCTCACAGGGGAATCCATACACAGATACGCAGTATTTT. The genes are TRBV18 and TRBJ2-3; possibly TRBD1 for D (5 bases). Looked up from germline, CDR1 is KGHSH and CDR2 is LQKENI. The CDR3 totals 15 residues. Trimming removed 4 bases from V and 2 bases from J, with 13 bases in between.

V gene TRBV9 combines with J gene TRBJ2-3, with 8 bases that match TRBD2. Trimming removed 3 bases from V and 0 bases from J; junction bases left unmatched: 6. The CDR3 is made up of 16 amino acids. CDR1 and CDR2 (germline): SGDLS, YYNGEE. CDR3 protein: CASSEPRGGSTDTQYF. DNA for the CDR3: TGTGCCAGCAGCGAGCCCCGGGGGGGAAGCACAGATACGCAGTATTTT. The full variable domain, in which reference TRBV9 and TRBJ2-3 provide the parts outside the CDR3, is DSGVTQTPKHLITATGQRVTLRCSPRSGDLSVYWYQQSLDQGLQFLIQYYNGEERAKGNILERFSAQQFPDLHSELNLSSLELGDSALYFCASSEPRGGSTDTQYFGPGTRLTVL.